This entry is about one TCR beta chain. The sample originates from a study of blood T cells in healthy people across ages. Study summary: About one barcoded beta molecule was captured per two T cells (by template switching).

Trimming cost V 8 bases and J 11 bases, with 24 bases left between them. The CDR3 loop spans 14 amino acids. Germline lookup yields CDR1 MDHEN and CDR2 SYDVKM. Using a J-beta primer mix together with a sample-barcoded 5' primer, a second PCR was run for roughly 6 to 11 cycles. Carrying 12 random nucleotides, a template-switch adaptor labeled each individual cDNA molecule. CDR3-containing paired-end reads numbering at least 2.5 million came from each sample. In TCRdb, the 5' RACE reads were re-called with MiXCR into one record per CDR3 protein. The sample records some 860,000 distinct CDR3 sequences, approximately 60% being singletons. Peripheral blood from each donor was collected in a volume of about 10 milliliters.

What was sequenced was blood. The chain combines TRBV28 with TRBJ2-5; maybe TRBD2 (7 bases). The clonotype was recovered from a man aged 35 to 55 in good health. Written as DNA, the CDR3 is TGTGCCAGCCGGGGGGCCTCGAACACCGGGGAGCAGTACTTC. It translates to CASRGASNTGEQYF.